What follows are 10 T cell receptor beta chains derived from one specimen sequenced in a study of shared clonotypes between healthy human individuals. The method was immunoSEQ multiplex PCR; TCRdb's version includes in-frame clones alone and lacks a portion of them. Of some 2,100,000 clones listed, more than 90% were seen once; the top ten hold around 0.13%. The sequencing input was naive CD4+ T cells sorted from blood. The subset: CD45RA+ positively selected. These receptors all stem from a man between 18 and 35 years old in good health.

The chain employs TRBV7-2 and TRBJ2-4; 7 nucleotides line up with TRBD2. Germline trimming cut 5 bases from V and 8 bases from J; bases unmatched to any gene: 9. The germline gives CDR1 SGHTA, CDR2 FQGNSA. The CDR3 totals 14 residues. CDR3 amino acids: CASSAPPAGDIQYF. DNA for the CDR3: TGTGCCAGCAGCGCCCCACCTGCGGGAGACATTCAGTACTTC. Complete variable domain (other parts from reference TRBV7-2 and TRBJ2-4): GAGVSQSPSNKVTEKGKDVELRCDPISGHTALYWYRQSLGQGLEFLIYFQGNSAPDKSGLPSDRFSAERTGGSVSTLTIQRTQQEDSAVYLCASSAPPAGDIQYFGAGTRLSVL.

CDR3 sequence (DNA): TGTGCCAGCAGTGTTACCGGGCCACAGGGGACCCAGTACTTC. Protein: CASSVTGPQGTQYF. The J gene is TRBJ2-5, the V gene TRBV6-1; perhaps TRBD1 as D (6 bases). The V gene lost 4 bases and the J gene lost 7 bases, with 16 bases spanning the gap. CDR3 length: 14 amino acids. Germline V CDR1 and CDR2: MNHNS, SASEGT.

This chain links TRBV7-9 with TRBJ1-5; D is possibly TRBD1 (5 bases). CDR1 SEHNR and CDR2 FQNEAQ come from the germline V gene (reference sequence). The CDR3 loop spans 15 amino acids. With 1 base removed from V and 4 bases from J, the gap between germline ends came to 11 bases. This chain's CDR3 is CASSLDGTENQPQHF. CDR3 nucleotides: TGTGCCAGCAGCTTAGATGGGACCGAAAATCAGCCCCAGCATTTT.

In nucleotides, the CDR3 is TGTGCCAGCAGTCTCCGGGCCGGGAGAGTCGACGAGCAGTACTTC. Its protein is CASSLRAGRVDEQYF. This rearrangement joins TRBV6-5 to TRBJ2-7, with TRBD2 as a possible D gene (6 bases). The CDR3 consists of 15 residues. Trimming cost V 5 bases and J 5 bases, with 19 bases left between them. The V gene's germline CDR1 is MNHEY and CDR2 SVGAGI.

The chain has TRBV6-6 and TRBJ1-2; 8 bases map to TRBD1. J lost 2 bases, V lost 5 bases, and 7 bases had no gene match. CDR3 length: 15 amino acids. Germline loops: CDR1 MNHNY, CDR2 SVGAGI (reference sequence). Here the CDR3 reads CASSRTGSQNYGYTF. The CDR3 DNA follows: TGTGCCAGCAGTCGGACAGGGTCCCAAAACTATGGCTACACCTTC.

The chain recombines TRBV19 with TRBJ2-2; a weak D match, TRBD2 (6 bases). The CDR3 runs 14 residues. The V and J ends lost 10 bases and 0 bases respectively, with 12 bases between them. Germline V gene data show CDR1 as LNHDA and CDR2 as SQIVND (reference sequence). The chain's CDR3 is CATRRATNTGELFF. The CDR3 region has the DNA TGTGCCACCCGGAGGGCGACGAACACCGGGGAGCTGTTTTTT.

Turning to this clone: The sample carries other DNA sequences with the same CDR3. V and J are TRBV7-9 and TRBJ1-4; TRBD1 matches at 10 bases. Germline-derived CDR1 and CDR2 are SEHNR and FQNEAQ (reference sequence). This CDR3 is built from 14 residues. After removal of 3 bases from V and 7 bases from J, the junction contained 2 bases not matched to a gene. CDR3 residues: CASSLGQGSEKLFF. As DNA, the CDR3 is TGTGCCAGCAGCTTGGGACAGGGGAGTGAAAAACTGTTTTTT.

The chain links TRBV6-5 to TRBJ2-1, with D possibly TRBD2 on 6 matching bases. The germline gives CDR1 MNHEY, CDR2 SVGAGI. The CDR3 covers 13 residues. The V end was cut by 8 bases, the J end by 2 bases, with 10 bases between. The CDR3 coding sequence is TGTGCCAGCGGAGGGATAGCCTACAATGAGCAGTTCTTC. It specifies CASGGIAYNEQFF.

This chain joins TRBV7-3 and TRBJ2-3, with 11 bases identical to TRBD2. The CDR3 length is 14 residues. Germline V gene sequence: CDR1 SGHTA, CDR2 FQGTGA. The V gene end was trimmed by 5 bases and the J gene end by 5 bases; junction bases not matched to a gene: 3. The CDR3 region is CASSPGTSGDTQYF. CDR3 nucleotides: TGTGCCAGCAGCCCCGGGACTAGCGGAGATACGCAGTATTTT.

As to this clone: The same CDR3 can be traced to other DNA sequences in this sample. The chain is built from TRBV6-6 and TRBJ2-1; D gene uncertain. Trimming removed 0 bases from V and 5 bases from J, with 2 bases in between. The CDR3 length is 12 residues. Germline CDR1 MNHNY, CDR2 SVGAGI (reference sequence). In DNA form, the CDR3 reads TGTGCCAGCAGTTACTCGGACAATGAGCAGTTCTTC. Protein: CASSYSDNEQFF.